Listed below are T cell receptor beta chains from one sample, sequenced in a study of OX40 agonist ivuxolimab in advanced cancers. Sequenced by immunoSEQ multiplex PCR; TCRdb stores in-frame clones only, minus some. This sample has about 21,000 clones; under 90% occur once, and the top ten carry 35% to 40%. The material sequenced was CD4+ or CD8+ T cells sorted from blood, taken in a trial of the OX40 agonist ivuxolimab. These receptors were collected from an adult with an advanced solid tumor such as melanoma, head and neck, liver or kidney cancer. Each CDR3 is given with its conserved first and last residue.

cdr3_length,j_call,v_call,cdr3_aa
12,TRBJ2-3,TRBV7-9,CASSLLADTQYF
15,TRBJ2-3,TRBV27,CASSLRAASTDTQYF
14,TRBJ1-2,TRBV7-2,CASSPTQGSYGYTF
14,TRBJ2-5,TRBV11-3,CASSLDGWGETQYF
13,TRBJ1-1,TRBV7-9,CASRGTVNTEAFF
14,TRBJ2-7,TRBV9,CASSVGGGGYEQYF
13,TRBJ2-6,TRBV2,CASYGVEANVLTF
14,TRBJ1-4,TRBV27,CASTSRVSNEKLFF
14,TRBJ2-7,TRBV5-6,CASSLGQGGYEQYF
15,TRBJ2-7,TRBV7-8,CASSLGQGSSYEQYF
13,TRBJ2-7,TRBV25-1,CASSNGNGYEQYF
13,TRBJ1-2,TRBV5-6,CASIAQGTYGYTF
15,TRBJ1-2,TRBV28,CASSQDRGLNYGYTF
15,TRBJ1-2,TRBV19,CASSKAGTGPLGYTF
13,TRBJ2-1,TRBV2,CASSGIDGLEQFF
16,TRBJ2-1,TRBV27,CASSLSAGYSYNEQFF
14,TRBJ2-3,TRBV11-2,CASSSENGADTQYF
15,TRBJ2-5,TRBV5-1,CASSSTSGVVETQYF
15,TRBJ2-7,TRBV5-5,CASSTPGTGFMEQYF
14,TRBJ2-3,TRBV27,CASSYRGAADTQYF
14,TRBJ2-7,TRBV15,CATGQEAFPYEQYF
14,TRBJ2-7,TRBV7-9,CASTRGESSYEQYF
17,TRBJ1-4,TRBV7-9,CASSSDGTRGKYEKLFF
14,TRBJ1-2,TRBV10-3,CAITSPDRNYGYTF
12,TRBJ1-1,TRBV30,CAWSAMNTEAFF
14,TRBJ2-5,TRBV4-1,CASSRGLAGETQYF
15,TRBJ2-7,TRBV11-2,CASSLGPGQPYEQYF
15,TRBJ2-1,TRBV6-6,CASRVRRDDHNEQFF
14,TRBJ2-1,TRBV2,CASILAGGSNEQFF
16,TRBJ1-2,TRBV27,CASSFGDSLISSGYTF
18,TRBJ2-2,TRBV5-5,CASSLAGTSGANTGELFF
14,TRBJ2-5,TRBV18,CASSPRGRQETQYF
12,TRBJ1-1,TRBV4-1,CASSQVGWEAFF
13,TRBJ1-2,TRBV5-6,CASSGPEGYGYTF
15,TRBJ2-1,TRBV7-9,CASSLPAGTYNEQFF